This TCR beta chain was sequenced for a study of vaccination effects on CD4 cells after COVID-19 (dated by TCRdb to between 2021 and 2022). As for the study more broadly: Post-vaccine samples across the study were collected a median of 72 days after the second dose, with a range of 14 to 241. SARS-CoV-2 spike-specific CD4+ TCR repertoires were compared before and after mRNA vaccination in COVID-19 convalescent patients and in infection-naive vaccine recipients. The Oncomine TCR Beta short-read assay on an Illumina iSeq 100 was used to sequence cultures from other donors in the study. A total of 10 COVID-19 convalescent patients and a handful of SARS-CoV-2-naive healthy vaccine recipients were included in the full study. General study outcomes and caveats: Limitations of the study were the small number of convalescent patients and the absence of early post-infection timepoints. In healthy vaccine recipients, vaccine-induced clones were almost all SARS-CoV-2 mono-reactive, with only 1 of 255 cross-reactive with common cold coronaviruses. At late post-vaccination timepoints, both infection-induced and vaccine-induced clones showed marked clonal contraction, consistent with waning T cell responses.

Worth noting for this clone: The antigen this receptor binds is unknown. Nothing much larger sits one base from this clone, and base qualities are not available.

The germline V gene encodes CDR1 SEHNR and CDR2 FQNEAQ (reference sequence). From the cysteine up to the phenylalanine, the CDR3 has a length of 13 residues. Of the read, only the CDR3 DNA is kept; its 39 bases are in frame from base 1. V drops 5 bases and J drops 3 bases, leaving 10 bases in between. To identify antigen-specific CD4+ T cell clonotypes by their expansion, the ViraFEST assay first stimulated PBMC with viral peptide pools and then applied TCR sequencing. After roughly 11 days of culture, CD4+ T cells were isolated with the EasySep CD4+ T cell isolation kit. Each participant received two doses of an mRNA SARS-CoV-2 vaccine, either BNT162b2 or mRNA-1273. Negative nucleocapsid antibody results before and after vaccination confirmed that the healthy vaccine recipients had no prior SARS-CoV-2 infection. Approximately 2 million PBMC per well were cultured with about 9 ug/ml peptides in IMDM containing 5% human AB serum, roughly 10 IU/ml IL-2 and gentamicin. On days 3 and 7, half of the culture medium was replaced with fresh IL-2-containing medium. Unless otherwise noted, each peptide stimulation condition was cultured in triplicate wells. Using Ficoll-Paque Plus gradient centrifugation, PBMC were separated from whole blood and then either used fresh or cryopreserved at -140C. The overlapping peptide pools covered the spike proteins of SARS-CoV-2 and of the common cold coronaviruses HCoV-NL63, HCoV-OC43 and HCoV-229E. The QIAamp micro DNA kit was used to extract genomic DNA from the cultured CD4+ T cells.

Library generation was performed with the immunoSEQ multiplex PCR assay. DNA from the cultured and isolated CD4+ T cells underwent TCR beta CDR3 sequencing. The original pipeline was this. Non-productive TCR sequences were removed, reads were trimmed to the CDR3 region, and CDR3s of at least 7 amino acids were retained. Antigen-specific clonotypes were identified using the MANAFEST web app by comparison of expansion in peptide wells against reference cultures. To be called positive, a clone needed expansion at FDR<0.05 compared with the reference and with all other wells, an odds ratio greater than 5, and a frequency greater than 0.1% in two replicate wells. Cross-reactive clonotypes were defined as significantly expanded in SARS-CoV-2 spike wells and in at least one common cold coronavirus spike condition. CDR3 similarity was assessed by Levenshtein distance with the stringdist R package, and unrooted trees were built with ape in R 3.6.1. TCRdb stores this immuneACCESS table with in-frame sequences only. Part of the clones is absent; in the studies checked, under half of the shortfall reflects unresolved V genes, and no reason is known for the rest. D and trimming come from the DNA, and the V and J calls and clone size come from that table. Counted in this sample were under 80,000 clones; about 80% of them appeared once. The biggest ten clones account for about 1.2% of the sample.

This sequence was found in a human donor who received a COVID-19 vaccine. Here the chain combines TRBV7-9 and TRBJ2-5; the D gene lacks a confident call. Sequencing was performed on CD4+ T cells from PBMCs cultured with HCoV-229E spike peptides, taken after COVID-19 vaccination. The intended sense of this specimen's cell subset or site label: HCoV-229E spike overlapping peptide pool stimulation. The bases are TGTGCCAGCAGCCGAATCCCTAAAGAGACCCAGTACTTC. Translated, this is CASSRIPKETQYF.